This T cell receptor (beta chain) came from a study of tumor and adjacent non-tumor tissue in lung cancer. Study-level findings and limits: Normal lung showed higher cumulative top 100 clone frequency than tumor.

RNA was extracted from bulk tissue without any cell sorting. This non-tumor lung sample came from over 3 cm beyond the tumor edge. Comments on this clonotype: As yet, its antigen is unknown. At one end, the junction sequence differs from germline, possibly due to a read error.

TCRbeta libraries were built with three rounds of nested PCR, modified from ARM-PCR. TCRdb used MiXCR to reprocess the multiplex PCR reads, holding one entry per CDR3 protein. The data show approximately 77,000 distinct CDR3 sequences, 80% to 90% seen once. The sample was distant non-tumor lung tissue. The sequence was collected from a man in his sixties with non-small cell lung cancer.

The chain's CDR3 is CSVRQGGDTQYF. CDR3 nucleotides: TGTAGCGTTAGACAGGGTGGAGATACGCAGTATTTT. The chain joins TRBV29-1 to TRBJ2-3, with TRBD1 matching over 7 bases. The germline V gene encodes CDR1 SQVTM and CDR2 ANQGSEA. The CDR3 spans 12 residues.